This entry is about one T cell receptor (beta chain). Using immunoSEQ multiplex PCR, the repertoire was profiled, and TCRdb retains in-frame clones only, with some absent. This sample has 20,000 to 30,000 clones, with approximately 92% found just once. Treatment denoted: preoperative locoregional IRX-2 cytokine immunotherapy. Patients received preoperative, locoregional IRX-2 cytokine immunotherapy in a phase Ib study. These data are taken from a study of preoperative IRX-2 immunotherapy in early breast cancer. The clonotype comes from a human donor with breast cancer. The sequencing here drew on tumor tissue, taken after IRX-2 immunotherapy.

For the CDR3, the DNA is TGTGCCAGCAGCTTGGTAGGGGATAGCAATCAGCCCCAGCATTTT. Translated, it gives CASSLVGDSNQPQHF. The rearrangement joins TRBV28 to TRBJ1-5; possible D gene TRBD1, 5 bases. This CDR3 has 15 amino acids. Germline assignment: CDR1 MDHEN and CDR2 SYDVKM. V was shortened by 6 bases and J by 0 bases, with 12 bases between the two germline ends.